The next 26 T cell receptor beta chains were all read from a single sample in a study of beta chain features in type 1 diabetes. General study points: In every one of the four CD4+ subsets, TCRB CDR3s were moderately but significantly shorter in Type 1 diabetes patients.

These receptors have no known antigen. The whole isolated RNA underwent reverse transcription, so sequencing captured expressed TCRB transcripts. This table comes from immunoSEQ multiplex PCR, and its TCRdb copy is limited to in-frame clones, with some not included. The top ten clones hold around 0.016% of a sample with some 280,000 clones, roughly 13% of them seen once. Sequenced: naive CD4+ T cells from blood. The receptors come from a man aged 25-45 years with type 1 diabetes.

The chain has TRBV18 and TRBJ2-7, with TRBD2 matching 9 bases. The ends lost 4 bases at V and 1 base at J; junction bases unmatched: 11. The V gene's germline CDR1 is KGHSH and CDR2 LQKENI. This CDR3 region has 17 residues. The chain's CDR3 is CASSRASGLAGSYEQYF. The DNA for the CDR3 is TGTGCCAGCTCACGCGCCTCAGGTCTAGCGGGGTCCTACGAGCAGTACTTC.

The chain has TRBV7-9 and TRBJ2-1; the match to TRBD2 covers 11 bases. The ends lost 4 bases at V and 6 bases at J; junction bases unmatched: 8. This CDR3 contains 16 residues. CDR1 is SEHNR and CDR2 is FQNEAQ in the germline V gene (reference sequence). The CDR3, as DNA: TGTGCCAGCAGCTCCCGAGGGACTAGCGGACTCAATGAGCAGTTCTTC. Protein sequence: CASSSRGTSGLNEQFF.

The rearrangement joins TRBV7-2 to TRBJ1-5, with D hard to call. CDR3 length: 13 amino acids. CDR1 and CDR2 (germline): SGHTA, FQGNSA. Trimming cost V 4 bases and J 7 bases, with 11 bases left between them. CDR3: CASSSHLTQPQHF. The CDR3 DNA sequence: TGTGCCAGCAGCTCACATCTTACCCAGCCCCAGCATTTT.

The V gene is TRBV7-3, the J gene TRBJ2-1; TRBD2 agrees at 15 bases. Per the germline V gene, CDR1 is SGHTA and CDR2 is FQGTGA. The CDR3 covers 15 residues. J was trimmed by 9 bases and V by 4 bases; bases with no gene match: 4. The CDR3 region is CASSSSGLAGGEQFF. The CDR3, as DNA: TGTGCCAGCAGCTCCTCGGGACTAGCGGGAGGTGAGCAGTTCTTC.

This clone came up a few times. In DNA form, the CDR3 reads TGTGCCACCAGCAGAGACAGTACGAACACTGAAGCTTTCTTT. Its protein product is CATSRDSTNTEAFF. The chain is built from TRBV15 and TRBJ1-1, with D unresolved. Germline V lookup: CDR1 LNHNV, CDR2 YYDKDF (reference sequence). V lost 0 bases, J lost 1 base, and 6 bases lay in between. This CDR3 is built from 14 residues.

This clone was picked up a small number of times. This chain links TRBV28 with TRBJ2-7, with 10 bases that match TRBD2. After removal of 4 bases from V and 6 bases from J, the junction contained 18 bases not matched to a gene. The germline V gene encodes CDR1 MDHEN and CDR2 SYDVKM. The CDR3 contains 18 residues. CDR3 sequence (DNA): TGTGCCAGCAGTTCTTCCCTCGGGGCTACTAGCGGGGAAGGCGAGCAGTACTTC. The encoded protein is CASSSSLGATSGEGEQYF.

Only a few counts were recorded for this clone. The chain employs TRBV18 and TRBJ2-5; a weak D match, TRBD2 (5 bases). The V gene lost 2 bases and the J gene lost 5 bases, with 6 bases spanning the gap. The CDR3 contains 12 residues. The germline gives CDR1 KGHSH, CDR2 LQKENI. This CDR3 reads CASSPWEETQYF. DNA of the CDR3: TGTGCCAGCTCACCATGGGAGGAGACCCAGTACTTC.

The V and J genes are TRBV5-4 and TRBJ1-1, with D uncertain. Germline CDR1 and CDR2: SGHNT and YYREEE (reference sequence). Trimming shortened V by 0 bases and J by 4 bases, and 10 bases separated the two germline ends. This CDR3 is 14 amino acids long. This chain's CDR3 is CASSLGAVGTEAFF. CDR3 nucleotides: TGTGCCAGCAGCTTGGGGGCAGTAGGCACTGAAGCTTTCTTT.

V and J are TRBV9 and TRBJ2-3; 7 bases line up with TRBD2. CDR1 and CDR2 from the germline V gene are SGDLS and YYNGEE. The CDR3 has 13 residues. The trim removed 0 bases at V and 6 bases at J, leaving 1 base unmatched. In nucleotides, the CDR3 is TGTGCCAGCAGCGTAGGGGAGGGTGATACGCAGTATTTT. It translates to CASSVGEGDTQYF. The full variable domain, completed using reference TRBV9 and TRBJ2-3, is DSGVTQTPKHLITATGQRVTLRCSPRSGDLSVYWYQQSLDQGLQFLIQYYNGEERAKGNILERFSAQQFPDLHSELNLSSLELGDSALYFCASSVGEGDTQYFGPGTRLTVL.

The chain combines TRBV6-6 with TRBJ2-3, with TRBD1 identical over 10 bases. Losses at the gene ends were 2 bases for V and 1 base for J; bases not matched to a gene: 3. This CDR3 has 16 residues. Germline V CDR1 and CDR2: MNHNY, SVGAGI (reference sequence). CDR3 bases: TGTGCCAGCAGTTACCGGGACAGGGGACGCACAGATACGCAGTATTTT. This encodes CASSYRDRGRTDTQYF.

This chain joins TRBV7-9 and TRBJ1-4, with D possibly being TRBD1 (6 bases). This CDR3 contains 15 residues. Trimming took off 5 bases at V and 7 bases at J, with 17 bases between the two ends. Germline V CDR1 and CDR2: SEHNR, FQNEAQ (reference sequence). The CDR3 DNA follows: TGTGCCAGCAGCGTGACACAGGGTCCAGCTGAAAAACTGTTTTTT. Its protein product is CASSVTQGPAEKLFF.

This clone has just a few counts. The chain employs TRBV5-1 and TRBJ2-3; 9 positions agree with TRBD2. The germline V gene has CDR1 SGHRS and CDR2 YFSETQ. The CDR3 runs 16 residues. V was pared by 4 bases and J by 0 bases, with 6 bases of the junction left unmatched. This CDR3 is CASSRASGVSTDTQYF. In DNA form, the CDR3 reads TGCGCCAGCAGCCGTGCTAGCGGGGTTAGCACAGATACGCAGTATTTT.

This clone has just a few counts. The rearrangement uses TRBV29-1 and TRBJ2-1; unclear D gene. V shed 5 bases and J shed 2 bases, with 13 bases lying between them. The CDR3 is 14 amino acids. CDR1 is SQVTM and CDR2 is ANQGSEA in the germline V gene. The chain's CDR3 is CSVSNRPAYNEQFF. The CDR3 coding sequence is TGCAGCGTTAGTAACCGCCCGGCCTACAATGAGCAGTTCTTC.

This clone turned up a few times. The gene calls are TRBV5-1 and TRBJ2-3, with 12 bases that match TRBD2. J was trimmed by 0 bases and V by 4 bases; bases with no gene match: 3. CDR3 length: 16 residues. The germline V gene encodes CDR1 SGHRS and CDR2 YFSETQ. CDR3 region: CASSIGTSGSTDTQYF. Written as DNA, the CDR3 is TGCGCCAGCAGCATAGGGACTAGCGGGAGCACAGATACGCAGTATTTT.

In this sample, this clone turned up a few times. This chain uses TRBV6-6 with TRBJ1-5; D ambiguous. The CDR3 runs to 11 residues. Trimming took off 6 bases at V and 9 bases at J, with 9 bases between the two ends. CDR1 is MNHNY and CDR2 is SVGAGI in the germline V gene (reference sequence). The CDR3 region has the DNA TGTGCCAGCAGGGATGGCGGGCCCCAGCATTTT. Translation: CASRDGGPQHF.

This clone was seen only a few times. This CDR3 is CASSSLAGLAKNIQYF. CDR3 nucleotides: TGCGCCAGCAGCTCCTTGGCGGGACTAGCCAAAAACATTCAGTACTTC. The chain links TRBV5-1 to TRBJ2-4; D is possibly TRBD2 (6 bases). V lost 3 bases and J lost 0, with 13 bases in between. Per germline, CDR1 SGHRS and CDR2 YFSETQ. CDR3 length: 16 amino acids.

This clone showed up just a few times. The rearrangement joins TRBV28 to TRBJ2-5; TRBD1 is a possible D gene (6 bases). Germline values: CDR1 MDHEN, CDR2 SYDVKM. The V gene lost 5 bases and the J gene lost 5 bases, with 18 bases spanning the gap. This CDR3 comprises 15 residues. The CDR3 protein is CASSPGQPGKETQYF. CDR3 DNA sequence: TGTGCCAGCAGTCCAGGACAGCCTGGGAAGGAGACCCAGTACTTC.

This clone turned up a few times. The chain has TRBV11-1 and TRBJ2-7; D is ambiguous. Trimming took 1 base from V and 3 from J, leaving 7 bases between them. Per germline, CDR1 SGHAT and CDR2 FQDESV (reference sequence). The CDR3 loop spans 13 amino acids. CDR3 amino acids: CASSLVSFYEQYF. In nucleotides, the CDR3 is TGTGCCAGCAGCTTAGTTTCATTCTACGAGCAGTACTTC. The full variable domain, in which reference TRBV11-1 and TRBJ2-7 provide the parts outside the CDR3, is EAEVAQSPRYKITEKSQAVAFWCDPISGHATLYWYRQILGQGPELLVQFQDESVVDDSQLPKDRFSAERLKGVDSTLKIQPAELGDSAMYLCASSLVSFYEQYFGPGTRLTVT.

The chain joins TRBV20-1 to TRBJ2-5; 7 bases map to TRBD1. The junction had 2 bases not matched to a gene; V was cut back by 6 bases and J by 4 bases. The CDR3 covers 11 residues. Germline CDR1 DFQATT, CDR2 SNEGSKA (reference sequence). The CDR3 DNA sequence: TGCAGTGCGGACAGGAGAGAGACCCAGTACTTC. Translation: CSADRRETQYF.

With regard to this clone: The junction differs from germline at one of its ends, possibly a read error. The V and J genes are TRBV6-5 and TRBJ2-4; D may be TRBD2 (7 bases). This CDR3 comprises 15 residues. The germline V gene encodes CDR1 MNHEY and CDR2 SVGAGI. CDR3 sequence (DNA): TGTGCCAGCAGTTACGCCGTGGGGGGGGGCGGAATTCGGTACTTC. Its translation is CASSYAVGGGGIRYF.

The rearrangement joins TRBV10-3 to TRBJ2-2; the D gene is possibly TRBD1 (6 bases). V was clipped by 5 bases and J by 11 bases, with 27 bases between them. Germline V CDR1 and CDR2: ENHRY, SYGVKD. This CDR3 is 17 amino acids long. The CDR3 loop is CAISIGQIQGHRGELFF. In DNA, the CDR3 is TGTGCCATCAGTATAGGACAGATCCAAGGACACCGGGGAGAGCTGTTTTTT.

The V call is TRBV6-1, the J call TRBJ2-5; 11 positions match TRBD2. This CDR3 region has 15 residues. The germline V gene encodes CDR1 MNHNS and CDR2 SASEGT. Unmatched junction bases numbered 1, after V lost 3 bases and J lost 1 base. CDR3 in amino acids: CASSEGLAVQETQYF. The CDR3 DNA is TGTGCCAGCAGTGAGGGACTAGCGGTCCAAGAGACCCAGTACTTC.

The chain uses TRBV10-3 and TRBJ2-6, with TRBD2 matching over 11 bases. Per germline, CDR1 ENHRY and CDR2 SYGVKD. J gave up 0 bases and V 4 bases, and 5 bases lay outside the gene matches. The CDR3 runs to 18 residues. CDR3 sequence reads: CAISGGLAVPSGANVLTF. The CDR3 DNA is TGTGCCATCAGTGGGGGACTAGCGGTACCCTCTGGGGCCAACGTCCTGACTTTC.

The chain employs TRBV6-5 and TRBJ1-2; no reliable D call. Trimming pared 4 bases from V and 0 bases from J, leaving 6 bases between. This CDR3 has 13 amino acids. Germline assignment: CDR1 MNHEY and CDR2 SVGAGI. This CDR3 is CASSSGTNYGYTF. The DNA for the CDR3 is TGTGCCAGCAGTTCCGGGACTAACTATGGCTACACCTTC.

The table lists this clone with a few counts. The chain has TRBV6-5 and TRBJ2-1, with TRBD2 matching 11 bases. J gave up 7 bases and V 0 bases, and 2 bases lay outside the gene matches. Germline CDR1 is MNHEY and CDR2 is SVGAGI. The CDR3 has 15 residues. The CDR3 sequence: CASSYSLAGGNEQFF. CDR3 sequence (DNA): TGTGCCAGCAGTTACTCGTTAGCGGGAGGGAATGAGCAGTTCTTC.

This clone was detected only a few times. This chain connects TRBV29-1 to TRBJ2-1; D gene uncertain. The V and J ends lost 2 bases and 7 bases respectively, with 15 bases between them. Germline assignment: CDR1 SQVTM and CDR2 ANQGSEA. The CDR3 length is 14 residues. CDR3 region: CSVERQPRINEQFF. The CDR3 nucleotides are TGCAGCGTTGAAAGGCAGCCTAGAATTAATGAGCAGTTCTTC.